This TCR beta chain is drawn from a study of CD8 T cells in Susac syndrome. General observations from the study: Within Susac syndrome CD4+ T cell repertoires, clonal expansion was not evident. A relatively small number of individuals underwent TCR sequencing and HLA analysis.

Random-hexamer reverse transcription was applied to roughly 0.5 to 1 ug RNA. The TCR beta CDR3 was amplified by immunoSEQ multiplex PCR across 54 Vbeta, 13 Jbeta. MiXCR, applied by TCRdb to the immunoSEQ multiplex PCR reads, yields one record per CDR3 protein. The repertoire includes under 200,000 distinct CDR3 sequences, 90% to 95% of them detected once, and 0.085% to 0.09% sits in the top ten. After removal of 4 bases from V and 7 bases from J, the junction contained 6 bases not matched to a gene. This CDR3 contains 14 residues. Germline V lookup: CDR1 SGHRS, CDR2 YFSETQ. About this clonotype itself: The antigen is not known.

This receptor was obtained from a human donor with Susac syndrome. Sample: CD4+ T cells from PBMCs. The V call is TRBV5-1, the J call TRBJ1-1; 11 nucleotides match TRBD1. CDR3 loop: CASSAGQGGIEAFF. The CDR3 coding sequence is TGCGCCAGCAGCGCGGGACAGGGGGGCATTGAAGCTTTCTTT.